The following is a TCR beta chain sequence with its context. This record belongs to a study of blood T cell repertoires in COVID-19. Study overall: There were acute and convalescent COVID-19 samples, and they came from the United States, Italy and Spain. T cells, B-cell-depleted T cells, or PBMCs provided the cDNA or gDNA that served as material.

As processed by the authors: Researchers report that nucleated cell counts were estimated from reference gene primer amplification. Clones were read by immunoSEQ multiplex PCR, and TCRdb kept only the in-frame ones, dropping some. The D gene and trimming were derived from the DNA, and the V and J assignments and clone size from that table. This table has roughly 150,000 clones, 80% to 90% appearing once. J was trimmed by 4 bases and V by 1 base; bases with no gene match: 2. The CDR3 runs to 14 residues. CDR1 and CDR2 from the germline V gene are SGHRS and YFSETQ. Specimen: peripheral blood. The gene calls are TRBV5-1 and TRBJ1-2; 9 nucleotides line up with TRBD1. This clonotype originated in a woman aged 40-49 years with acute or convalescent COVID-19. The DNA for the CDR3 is TGCGCCAGCAGCTTGCAGGGACAGGGCTATGGCTACACCTTC. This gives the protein CASSLQGQGYGYTF.